These 16 T cell receptor beta chains came from one sample sequenced in a study of CD8+ T cells in alopecia areata. cDNA reverse transcribed from extracted RNA served as the sequencing template. The assay was immunoSEQ multiplex PCR, and TCRdb's table has in-frame clones only and misses some. The sample carries 25,000 or so clones, roughly 50% recorded once. The sequencing input was NKG2D-high CD8+ T cells sorted from blood. These receptors originate from a human donor with alopecia areata.

This chain connects TRBV13 to TRBJ2-7, with 8 nucleotides matching TRBD2. Losses at the gene ends were 0 bases for V and 6 bases for J; bases not matched to a gene: 4. The germline gives CDR1 PRHDT, CDR2 FYEKMQ (reference sequence). There are 14 residues in the CDR3. Written as DNA, the CDR3 is TGTGCCAGCAGCTTAGGACTAGCGGAAGGCGAGCAGTACTTC. This sequence encodes CASSLGLAEGEQYF.

The CDR3 DNA reads as TGTGCCAGCAGTCATCCATCTCACAATGAGCAGTTCTTC. Translating it yields CASSHPSHNEQFF. The gene calls are TRBV7-9 and TRBJ2-1, with D unclear. V was clipped by 6 bases and J by 5 bases, with 11 bases between them. This CDR3 comprises 13 residues. Looked up from germline, CDR1 is SEHNR and CDR2 is FQNEAQ (reference sequence).

This clone showed up just once. The chain has TRBV4-1 and TRBJ2-6; D may be TRBD1 (5 bases). CDR3 size: 18 residues. In germline, CDR1 is MGHRA, CDR2 YSYEKL. V was pared by 2 bases and J by 1 base, with 15 bases between. CDR3 nucleotide sequence: TGCGCCAGCAGCCAATCGTTACAGGTCGGTTCTGGGGCCAACGTCCTGACTTTC. Encoded protein: CASSQSLQVGSGANVLTF.

The chain has TRBV7-3 and TRBJ2-1; TRBD2 matches at 13 bases. Unmatched junction bases numbered 13, after V lost 5 bases and J lost 0 bases. Germline CDR1 reads SGHTA; CDR2 reads FQGTGA. The CDR3 consists of 20 residues. CDR3 sequence: CASSPQVLAGGPGSYNEQFF. The CDR3 DNA sequence: TGTGCCAGCAGCCCGCAGGTACTAGCGGGAGGGCCGGGCTCCTACAATGAGCAGTTCTTC. The variable domain in full, completed from reference TRBV7-3 and TRBJ2-1, reads GAGVSQTPSNKVTEKGKYVELRCDPISGHTALYWYRQSLGQGPEFLIYFQGTGAADDSGLPNDRFFAVRPEGSVSTLKIQRTERGDSAVYLCASSPQVLAGGPGSYNEQFFGPGTRLTVL.

The chain uses TRBV28 and TRBJ2-5; D gene ambiguous. From germline, CDR1 is MDHEN and CDR2 SYDVKM. This CDR3 comprises 15 residues. V gave up 5 bases and J gave up 3 bases, with 16 bases separating them. DNA of the CDR3: TGTGCCAGCAGTCAGGCCCGTGTCTTGAAAGAGACCCAGTACTTC. Translated: CASSQARVLKETQYF.

The J gene is TRBJ1-2, the V gene TRBV9; maybe TRBD1 (6 bases). Trimming removed 4 bases at V and 8 bases at J, with 15 bases between. Germline V gene sequence: CDR1 SGDLS, CDR2 YYNGEE. The CDR3 runs to 13 residues. The CDR3 nucleotides read TGTGCCAGCAGCCAGGGGACGGATACGGGCTACACCTTC. It yields the protein CASSQGTDTGYTF.

The chain is built from TRBV14 and TRBJ2-2, with 10 bases that match TRBD2. J was trimmed by 6 bases and V by 0 bases; bases with no gene match: 7. CDR1 and CDR2 from the germline V gene are SGHDN and FVKESK. The CDR3 consists of 17 residues. The CDR3 DNA is TGTGCCAGCAGCCAAGATCTCCTAGCGGGAGTCCCCGGGGAGCTGTTTTTT. It codes for CASSQDLLAGVPGELFF.

This rearrangement joins TRBV6-5 to TRBJ2-1; TRBD2 matches at 16 bases. Trimming cost V 4 bases and J 7 bases; bases outside gene matches: 4. The CDR3 consists of 16 residues. The germline CDR1 and CDR2 sequences are MNHEY and SVGAGI. The CDR3 loop is CASSSEGLAGGNEQFF. The CDR3 DNA reads as TGTGCCAGCAGTTCTGAGGGACTAGCGGGAGGGAATGAGCAGTTCTTC.

V gene TRBV2 combines with J gene TRBJ1-5; possibly TRBD1 for D (5 bases). Trimming removed 3 bases from V and 7 bases from J, with 10 bases in between. There are 13 residues in the CDR3. Germline assignment: CDR1 SNHLY and CDR2 FYNNEI. CDR3 loop: CASSEGGTQPQHF. CDR3 DNA sequence: TGTGCCAGCAGTGAGGGAGGGACCCAGCCCCAGCATTTT.

This CDR3 reads CASSFILTAQETQYF. Here the CDR3 DNA reads TGTGCCAGCAGCTTCATTTTGACGGCCCAAGAGACCCAGTACTTC. The V and J genes are TRBV7-6 and TRBJ2-5, with D unresolved. This CDR3 comprises 15 residues. CDR1 and CDR2 from the germline V gene are SGHVS and FNYEAQ. Trimming removed 3 bases from V and 1 base from J, with 12 bases in between. The full variable domain, in which reference TRBV7-6 and TRBJ2-5 provide the parts outside the CDR3, is GAGVSQSPRYKVTKRGQDVALRCDPISGHVSLYWYRQALGQGPEFLTYFNYEAQQDKSGLPNDRFSAERPEGSISTLTIQRTEQRDSAMYRCASSFILTAQETQYFGPGTRLLVL.

The genes are TRBV11-2 and TRBJ2-7, with 9 positions matching TRBD1. Germline CDR1 reads SGHAT; CDR2 reads FQNNGV. Germline trimming cut 1 base from V and 5 bases from J; bases unmatched to any gene: 9. The CDR3 spans 16 residues. The CDR3 is CASSLARDRVFHEQYF. For the CDR3, the DNA is TGTGCCAGCAGCTTAGCTAGGGACAGGGTCTTCCACGAGCAGTACTTC.

J is TRBJ2-1 and V is TRBV7-3; no clear D gene. Trimming stripped 5 bases from V and 6 bases from J, with 11 bases between. Germline V gives CDR1 SGHTA, CDR2 FQGTGA. This CDR3 spans 13 amino acids. CDR3 sequence (DNA): TGTGCCAGCAGCCGAGCCGCTGGCAATGAGCAGTTCTTC. Amino acid sequence: CASSRAAGNEQFF.

The chain joins TRBV7-3 to TRBJ2-3; 10 bases align to TRBD2. The CDR3 consists of 15 residues. Germline V gene lookup returns CDR1 SGHTA and CDR2 FQGTGA. The V and J ends lost 5 bases and 1 base, in that order; junction bases with no gene match: 3. CDR3 protein: CASSPGTSGTDTQYF. CDR3 nucleotides: TGTGCCAGCAGCCCAGGGACTAGCGGCACAGATACGCAGTATTTT.

In its sample, this clone was seen a few times. This chain joins TRBV29-1 and TRBJ1-1; D is unresolved. Germline V gene lookup returns CDR1 SQVTM and CDR2 ANQGSEA. The length of the CDR3 is 12 residues. V was cut by 6 bases and J by 5 bases, with 13 bases left in between. DNA for the CDR3: TGCAGCGTGAGGTACGGAGGGACTGAAGCTTTCTTT. Translation: CSVRYGGTEAFF.

The chain uses TRBV27 and TRBJ2-7; the D gene is possibly TRBD1 (5 bases). The V end lost 6 bases, the J end lost 6 bases, and 12 bases lay between the germline ends. The CDR3 has 12 amino acids. Germline assignment: CDR1 MNHEY and CDR2 SMNVEV (reference sequence). The CDR3 region has the DNA TGTGCCAGCAGACGCCCTGGGGCCGAGCAGTACTTC. Its protein product is CASRRPGAEQYF.

The chain has TRBV6-5 and TRBJ1-1; possible D gene TRBD1, 6 bases. In germline, CDR1 is MNHEY, CDR2 SVGAGI. This CDR3 is 13 amino acids long. V lost 5 bases, J lost 5 bases, and 12 bases lay in between. The CDR3 loop is CASSLSDRTEAFF. The CDR3 DNA reads as TGTGCCAGCAGTCTCTCGGACAGAACTGAAGCTTTCTTT.